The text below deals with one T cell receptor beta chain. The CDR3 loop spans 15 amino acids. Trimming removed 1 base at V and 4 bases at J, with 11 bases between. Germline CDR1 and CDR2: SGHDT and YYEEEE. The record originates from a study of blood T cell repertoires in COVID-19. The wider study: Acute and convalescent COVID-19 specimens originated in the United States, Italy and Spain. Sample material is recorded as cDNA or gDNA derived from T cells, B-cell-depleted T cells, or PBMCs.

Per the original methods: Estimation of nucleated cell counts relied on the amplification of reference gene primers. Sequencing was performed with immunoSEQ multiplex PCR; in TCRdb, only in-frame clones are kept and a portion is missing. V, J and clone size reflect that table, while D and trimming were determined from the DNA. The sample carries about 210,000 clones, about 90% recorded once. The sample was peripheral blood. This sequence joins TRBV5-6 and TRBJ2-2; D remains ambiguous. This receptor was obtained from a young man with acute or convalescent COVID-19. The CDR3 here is CASSLFQITTGELFF. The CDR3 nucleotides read TGTGCCAGCAGCTTGTTTCAGATCACCACCGGGGAGCTGTTTTTT.